The next 5 T cell receptor beta chains were all read from a single sample in a study of graft-versus-host responses after intestinal transplantation. Measured with immunoSEQ multiplex PCR; TCRdb has only the in-frame clones, and not every one. The data contain over 55,000 clones, under 90% of them singletons. No antigen has been assigned to these receptors. This specimen consisted of unstimulated CD4+ T cells sorted from spleen or lymph node cells, obtained before transplant. The receptors stem from a human donor who was the organ donor for an intestinal transplant.

The V and J genes are TRBV18 and TRBJ2-7; possibly TRBD1 for D (6 bases). V was pared by 3 bases and J by 3 bases, with 9 bases between. The CDR3 runs 13 residues. Germline values: CDR1 KGHSH, CDR2 LQKENI. As DNA, the CDR3 is TGTGCCAGCTCACCTAACAGGGACTACGAGCAGTACGTC. Translation gives CASSPNRDYEQYV.

The chain carries TRBV28 and TRBJ2-3, with D uncertain. The CDR3 spans 16 residues. Trimming removed 3 bases at V and 0 bases at J, with 13 bases between. The V gene's germline CDR1 is MDHEN and CDR2 SYDVKM. The CDR3 DNA reads as TGTGCCAGCAGTTTTTACGACACCACTAGCACAGATACGCAGTATTTT. As protein: CASSFYDTTSTDTQYF.

The chain links TRBV28 to TRBJ1-4, with TRBD1 matching over 7 bases. Germline-derived CDR1 and CDR2 are MDHEN and SYDVKM. The CDR3 has 15 residues. With V trimmed by 2 bases and J by 2 bases, 2 bases remained unmatched. The CDR3: CASSLADRTNEKLFF. CDR3 in DNA: TGTGCCAGCAGTTTAGCGGACAGGACTAATGAAAAACTGTTTTTT.

CDR3 coding DNA: TGTGCCAGCAGCCAGCCCCGACTAGCGTGGTACTTC. It yields the protein CASSQPRLAWYF. The rearrangement links TRBV4-2 to TRBJ2-5; 8 bases are shared with TRBD2. The CDR3 covers 12 residues. The germline V gene encodes CDR1 LGHNA and CDR2 YNFKEQ. The J segment lost 13 bases and the V segment lost 3 bases, leaving 7 bases of the junction unmatched.

The chain recombines TRBV11-1 with TRBJ2-2; 7 bases map to TRBD2. Germline CDR1 reads SGHAT; CDR2 reads FQDESV (reference sequence). V shed 5 bases and J 1 base; nucleotides not matched to a gene: 13. CDR3 length equals 18 residues. The CDR3 DNA sequence: TGTGCCAGCAGCCCCCGGCACACCGGGACTAAGAACACCGGGGAGCTGTTTTTT. Its protein product is CASSPRHTGTKNTGELFF. Drawing the rest from reference TRBV11-1 and TRBJ2-2, the complete variable domain is EAEVAQSPRYKITEKSQAVAFWCDPISGHATLYWYRQILGQGPELLVQFQDESVVDDSQLPKDRFSAERLKGVDSTLKIQPAELGDSAMYLCASSPRHTGTKNTGELFFGEGSRLTVL.